The table lists the clone carrying this T cell receptor beta chain with a few counts. What it binds is unknown. RNA transcripts were the source from which TCR beta CDR3 regions were amplified. Scientists carried out first-round RT-PCR using HTBI primers and then a second-round multiplex PCR. TCRdb itself ran the multiplex PCR reads through MiXCR, one entry per CDR3 protein. The profile shows hundreds of thousands of distinct CDR3 sequences, around 42% of them singletons. All donors with ophthalmopathy were recorded as having moderate-to-severe activity, CAS ≥3, NOSPECS ≥4 and a duration under 3 months. Excluded: other autoimmune disease, uncontrolled infection, pregnancy or lactation. This specimen comes from a study of Graves' ophthalmopathy and Graves' hyperthyroidism. Study-level results: Among expanded thyroid clonotypes above 0.001 frequency, most also occurred in blood. Using a 13-signature model, the authors split ophthalmopathy from stable hyperthyroidism, with just under 90% sensitivity and approximately 78% specificity.

The CDR3 is made up of 14 amino acids. Germline V CDR1 and CDR2: SEHNR, FQNEAQ (reference sequence). Deletions cut 1 base from V and 4 bases from J, with 10 bases between. The origin of this receptor is an adult man with Graves' ophthalmopathy. This chain uses TRBV7-9 with TRBJ1-1, with D possibly TRBD1 on 5 matching bases. The material sequenced was peripheral blood. CDR3 sequence: CASSLGGELTEAFF. The CDR3 DNA sequence: TGTGCCAGCAGCTTAGGGGGGGAACTCACTGAAGCTTTCTTT.